This T cell receptor (beta chain) was found in a study of Ad26.COV2.S vaccination and SARS-CoV-2 variants. Study information: The study gave Ad26.COV2.S intramuscularly, once or twice 56 days apart.

Assay: immunoSEQ multiplex PCR; the TCRdb copy retains only in-frame clones and omits some. The sample yields 350,000 to 450,000 clones, about 90% seen once. The junction had 6 bases not matched to a gene; V was cut back by 1 base and J by 6 bases. CDR1 and CDR2 (germline): GTSNPN, SVGIG (reference sequence). This CDR3 region has 14 residues. As to treatment: around 19 received Ad26.COV2.S at low or high dose, single or two shots; 5 received placebo; per-sample allocation not given. All samples were drawn on day 63, counting from the first vaccine or placebo injection. The donor's status was that of an adult aged 18-55 years in Boston.

V usage is TRBV30 and J usage is TRBJ1-5, with TRBD1 identical over 7 bases. Sample: peripheral blood, taken in a trial of Ad26.COV2.S vaccine versus placebo. The TCR comes from a person between 18 and 59 years old who received the Ad26.COV2.S COVID-19 vaccine or a placebo. CDR3 sequence reads: CAWSAGQTFQPQHF. For the CDR3, the DNA is TGTGCCTGGAGTGCGGGACAGACATTTCAGCCCCAGCATTTT.